This entry lists 19 T cell receptor beta chains sequenced from one sample in a study of T cell changes during pregnancy in multiple sclerosis. Sequenced by immunoSEQ multiplex PCR; TCRdb stores in-frame clones only, minus some. The data hold 110,000 or so clones, with under 95% observed a single time. Specimen: peripheral blood, collected before pregnancy. These receptors came from a female donor with multiple sclerosis, enrolled in a pregnancy study.

The chain couples TRBV19 to TRBJ2-7; D is uncertain. Trimming pared 1 base from V and 5 bases from J, leaving 9 bases between. Germline loops: CDR1 LNHDA, CDR2 SQIVND (reference sequence). This CDR3 comprises 13 residues. The CDR3 sequence is CASSIGSNNEQYF. CDR3 coding DNA: TGTGCCAGTAGTATAGGTTCAAACAACGAGCAGTACTTC.

V gene TRBV2 combines with J gene TRBJ1-1; 8 bases fit TRBD1. Unmatched junction bases numbered 13, after V lost 6 bases and J lost 1 base. Germline V gene lookup returns CDR1 SNHLY and CDR2 FYNNEI. The CDR3 has 17 residues. Here the CDR3 reads CASRMGGTGGSNTEAFF. Here the CDR3 DNA reads TGTGCCAGCAGAATGGGCGGGACAGGTGGATCGAACACTGAAGCTTTCTTT.

The rearrangement uses TRBV5-4 and TRBJ2-2; TRBD2 agrees at 10 bases. There are 15 residues in the CDR3. The J segment lost 4 bases and the V segment lost 1 base, leaving 1 base of the junction unmatched. CDR1 SGHNT and CDR2 YYREEE come from the germline V gene (reference sequence). DNA of the CDR3: TGTGCCAGCAGCTTGACTAGCGGGGTCACCGGGGAGCTGTTTTTT. Encoded protein: CASSLTSGVTGELFF. Combining the CDR3 with reference TRBV5-4 and TRBJ2-2 gives the whole variable domain ETGVTQSPTHLIKTRGQQVTLRCSSQSGHNTVSWYQQALGQGPQFIFQYYREEENGRGNFPPRFSGLQFPNYSSELNVNALELDDSALYLCASSLTSGVTGELFFGEGSRLTVL.

The chain is built from TRBV6-5 and TRBJ2-4; perhaps TRBD1 as D (5 bases). The V end was cut by 5 bases, the J end by 10 bases, with 15 bases between. The CDR3 covers 13 residues. Germline V gene sequence: CDR1 MNHEY, CDR2 SVGAGI. The CDR3 loop reads CASSPSRRDIQYF. In DNA form, the CDR3 reads TGTGCCAGCAGTCCCTCGCGCAGGGATATTCAGTACTTC.

This chain joins TRBV5-5 and TRBJ2-2; weak D call: TRBD2 (6 bases). CDR1 is SGHKS, CDR2 YYEKEE, per germline (reference sequence). The CDR3 sequence is 16 residues long. With 1 base removed from V and 5 bases from J, the gap between germline ends came to 15 bases. CDR3: CASSLSPAAGTGELFF. The CDR3 DNA reads TGTGCCAGCAGCTTGTCCCCGGCCGCGGGAACCGGGGAGCTGTTTTTT.

This clone is a singleton in its sample. V and J are TRBV7-3 and TRBJ2-3; D gene uncertain. The V gene's germline CDR1 is SGHTA and CDR2 FQGTGA. The CDR3 runs 13 residues. V was pared by 2 bases and J by 2 bases, with 5 bases between. DNA for the CDR3: TGTGCCAGCAGCTTAGGCCTCACAGATACGCAGTATTTT. Amino acids: CASSLGLTDTQYF.

The V and J genes are TRBV4-1 and TRBJ2-7, with TRBD2 as a possible D gene (6 bases). CDR3 length: 16 residues. V dropped 1 base and J dropped 1 base, with 14 bases sitting between them. CDR1 is MGHRA and CDR2 is YSYEKL in the germline V gene. DNA of the CDR3: TGCGCCAGCAGCCAAGGCGGGGAGGCCCTTTCCTACGAGCAGTACTTC. It codes for CASSQGGEALSYEQYF.

A single count supports this clone. The chain links TRBV18 to TRBJ1-2; TRBD1 matches 8 bases. Trimming cost V 4 bases and J 8 bases; bases outside gene matches: 9. This CDR3 is 14 amino acids long. CDR1 and CDR2 from the germline V gene are KGHSH and LQKENI. The CDR3 loop is CASSQLDRAEGYTF. CDR3 DNA sequence: TGTGCCAGCTCACAATTGGACAGGGCAGAAGGCTACACCTTC.

This sequence joins TRBV18 and TRBJ2-7; 10 nucleotides agree with TRBD2. CDR3 length equals 15 residues. Trimming at V came to 3 bases and at J to 3 bases, leaving 5 bases not matched to a gene. Germline V CDR1 and CDR2: KGHSH, LQKENI. The CDR3 sequence is CASSPGLAEVYEQYF. CDR3 bases: TGTGCCAGCTCACCCGGACTAGCGGAGGTCTACGAGCAGTACTTC.

The rearrangement links TRBV10-3 to TRBJ2-5; 8 bases match TRBD2. The CDR3 extends over 14 amino acids. V lost 9 bases to trimming and J lost 3 bases; unmatched junction nucleotides: 9. Per germline, CDR1 ENHRY and CDR2 SYGVKD. The CDR3, as DNA: TGTGCCATTCGGGCGGGAGGACAAAAAGAGACCCAGTACTTC. Translation gives CAIRAGGQKETQYF.

In DNA form, the CDR3 reads TGTGCCAGCAGTTTATATCGGACTAGTGGTCGGGAGACCCAGTACTTC. Its protein product is CASSLYRTSGRETQYF. The chain couples TRBV27 to TRBJ2-5; 7 bases agree with TRBD2. Germline CDR1 reads MNHEY; CDR2 reads SMNVEV (reference sequence). V trimming: 1 base; J trimming: 5 bases; junction bases outside the gene matches: 10. The CDR3 spans 16 residues.

The J gene is TRBJ1-4, the V gene TRBV5-1, with D perhaps TRBD1 (5 bases). V was shortened by 0 bases and J by 7 bases, with 13 bases between the two germline ends. Germline V gives CDR1 SGHRS, CDR2 YFSETQ. The CDR3 sequence is 15 residues long. Written as DNA, the CDR3 is TGCGCCAGCAGCTTGGGAGCAGGGAACGGTGAAAAACTGTTTTTT. This encodes CASSLGAGNGEKLFF.

The chain carries TRBV1 and TRBJ2-1; TRBD1, the table's D call, lacks a check against the DNA. TRBV1 is classified as a pseudogene. The CDR3 runs to 18 residues. The CDR3 coding sequence is TGCACCAGCAGGGGACAGTTCTTCCGTAACAATGACCCGTTAAAGCAGTTCTTC. Translating gives CTSRGQFFRNNDPLKQFF.

The chain uses TRBV30 and TRBJ1-5, with TRBD1 as a possible D gene (5 bases). Trimming left V 8 bases short and J 7 bases short, with 18 bases between. Germline CDR1 GTSNPN, CDR2 SVGIG (reference sequence). The CDR3 runs to 13 residues. CDR3 sequence reads: CAGGESGGQPQHF. In DNA form, the CDR3 reads TGTGCCGGGGGGGAGTCTGGCGGGCAGCCCCAGCATTTT.

The chain has TRBV6-5 and TRBJ1-6; D gene uncertain. CDR3 length equals 13 residues. Trimming stripped 6 bases from V and 5 bases from J, with 8 bases between. CDR1 MNHEY and CDR2 SVGAGI come from the germline V gene. For the CDR3, the DNA is TGTGCCAGCAGGTTCCAGGATAATTCACCCCTCCACTTT. Amino acids: CASRFQDNSPLHF.

V usage is TRBV25-1 and J usage is TRBJ1-2, with D hard to call. The CDR3 loop spans 12 amino acids. V lost 6 bases and J lost 5, with 10 bases in between. The germline V gene has CDR1 MGHDK and CDR2 SYGVNS. DNA for the CDR3: TGTGCCAGCAGGGAGGGTTGGTATGGCTACACCTTC. It specifies CASREGWYGYTF.

This clone was detected only a few times. The rearrangement joins TRBV30 to TRBJ1-1; TRBD1 agrees at 9 bases. The CDR3 contains 14 residues. Unmatched junction bases numbered 3, after V lost 2 bases and J lost 2 bases. From germline, CDR1 is GTSNPN and CDR2 SVGIG (reference sequence). CDR3 sequence (DNA): TGTGCCTGGAGTACCACAGGGGGCAACACTGAAGCTTTCTTT. Its protein product is CAWSTTGGNTEAFF.

The chain is built from TRBV18 and TRBJ2-3, with TRBD1 identical over 7 bases. Germline values: CDR1 KGHSH, CDR2 LQKENI. This CDR3 contains 21 residues. The V segment lost 6 bases and the J segment 0 bases; nucleotides outside the gene matches: 24. The CDR3 spells CASSPEIATGFGLVSTDTQYF. The CDR3 bases are TGTGCCAGCTCCCCGGAAATAGCGACAGGGTTCGGACTGGTAAGCACAGATACGCAGTATTTT.

In the case of this clone: A junction boundary mismatches the germline segment, possibly from a read error. J is TRBJ1-2 and V is TRBV29-1, with 8 bases that match TRBD1. Per germline, CDR1 SQVTM and CDR2 ANQGSEA. There are 14 residues in the CDR3. Here the CDR3 DNA reads TGCAGCGTCTCGAACCTCACGAACAGGGGGAAAGTCTCCTTC. Translating it yields CSVSNLTNRGKVSF.